Below are 22 T cell receptor beta chains sequenced from a single sample in a study of blood T cell repertoires in COVID-19. Sequenced by immunoSEQ multiplex PCR; TCRdb stores in-frame clones only, minus some. The table shows 70,000 to 80,000 clones, with about 89% occurring only once. The sample taken for sequencing was peripheral blood. The receptors originated from a woman aged 55-70 years with acute or convalescent COVID-19.

The rearrangement uses TRBV12-3 or TRBV12-4 and TRBJ2-3; weak D call: TRBD1 (6 bases). The ends were cut back, 7 bases at V and 1 base at J, with 6 bases in the middle. This CDR3 region has 12 residues. In DNA, the CDR3 is TGTGCCAGCAAGGGGGGCACAGATACGCAGTATTTT. As protein: CASKGGTDTQYF.

The J gene is TRBJ2-3, the V gene TRBV24-1; TRBD1 agrees at 8 bases. J lost 4 bases, V lost 5 bases, and 7 bases had no gene match. In germline, CDR1 is KGHDR, CDR2 SFDVKD. The CDR3 consists of 15 residues. CDR3 region: CATSGTTGAADTQYF. The CDR3 nucleotides are TGTGCCACCAGTGGAACGACAGGGGCCGCAGATACGCAGTATTTT.

V and J are TRBV7-9 and TRBJ2-3, with a weak D call TRBD1 (5 bases). Trimming cost V 1 base and J 0 bases, with 11 bases left between them. The CDR3 has 16 amino acids. Germline values: CDR1 SEHNR, CDR2 FQNEAQ (reference sequence). CDR3 coding DNA: TGTGCCAGCAGCTTAGTTACAGGCTCTAGCACAGATACGCAGTATTTT. This encodes CASSLVTGSSTDTQYF.

The rearrangement links TRBV27 to TRBJ1-3, with TRBD1 matching over 10 bases. V trimming: 8 bases; J trimming: 3 bases; junction bases outside the gene matches: 7. Germline lookup yields CDR1 MNHEY and CDR2 SMNVEV (reference sequence). This CDR3 has 15 amino acids. This CDR3 is CASRRQGARGNTIYF. In nucleotides, the CDR3 is TGTGCCAGCCGAAGACAGGGGGCTCGTGGAAACACCATATATTTT.

J is TRBJ2-7 and V is TRBV7-7; TRBD2 matches 7 bases. The V gene's germline CDR1 is SSHAT and CDR2 FNYEAQ (reference sequence). V dropped 3 bases and J dropped 0; count of bases not matched to a gene: 5. There are 15 residues in the CDR3. The CDR3: CASSLGGGSSYEQYF. CDR3 nucleotides: TGTGCCAGCAGCTTGGGGGGGGGATCCTCCTACGAGCAGTACTTC.

J is TRBJ2-1 and V is TRBV11-2; 7 bases are shared with TRBD1. The length of the CDR3 is 16 residues. Trimming at V came to 4 bases and at J to 1 base, leaving 7 bases not matched to a gene. Germline values: CDR1 SGHAT, CDR2 FQNNGV. CDR3 amino acids: CASSSRTGLSYNEQFF. CDR3 bases: TGTGCCAGCAGCTCAAGGACAGGTCTGTCCTACAATGAGCAGTTCTTC.

The CDR3 DNA reads as TGTGCCAGCAGGCCCGGGGGGGAAAGCTCCTACGAGCAGTACTTC. This encodes CASRPGGESSYEQYF. V usage is TRBV28 and J usage is TRBJ2-7, with 8 bases fitting TRBD2. CDR1 MDHEN and CDR2 SYDVKM come from the germline V gene. This CDR3 spans 15 amino acids. J gave up 0 bases and V 6 bases, and 7 bases lay outside the gene matches.

This sequence joins TRBV6-6 and TRBJ2-5; D is possibly TRBD1 (6 bases). In germline, CDR1 is MNHNY, CDR2 SVGAGI (reference sequence). The length of the CDR3 is 14 residues. V was trimmed by 2 bases and J by 4 bases, leaving 11 bases between them. The CDR3 loop reads CASSYGGSGETQYF. CDR3 in DNA: TGTGCCAGCAGTTACGGGGGCAGTGGAGAGACCCAGTACTTC.

The J gene is TRBJ1-4, the V gene TRBV10-1; TRBD1 is a possible D gene (6 bases). The germline V gene has CDR1 WNHNN and CDR2 SYGVQD (reference sequence). Trimming stripped 10 bases from V and 4 bases from J, with 13 bases between. The CDR3 consists of 13 residues. CDR3 protein: CANYRVNNEKLFF. The CDR3, as DNA: TGCGCCAACTACAGGGTGAATAATGAAAAACTGTTTTTT.

The genes are TRBV7-6 and TRBJ1-3; D remains unclear. Trimming shortened V by 1 base and J by 0 bases, and 7 bases separated the two germline ends. Germline CDR1 is SGHVS and CDR2 is FNYEAQ. CDR3 length: 15 amino acids. The DNA of the CDR3 is TGTGCCAGCAGCTTAGGTCGCAGCTCTGGAAACACCATATATTTT. It translates to CASSLGRSSGNTIYF.

The V call is TRBV6-1, the J call TRBJ1-1; TRBD1 might be the D (5 bases). The germline V gene has CDR1 MNHNS and CDR2 SASEGT. Trimming pared 2 bases from V and 2 bases from J, leaving 12 bases between. The CDR3 is made up of 15 amino acids. CDR3 bases: TGTGCCAGCAGTGAATTTCAGGGCTTAAACACTGAAGCTTTCTTT. This codes for CASSEFQGLNTEAFF.

This chain connects TRBV10-3 to TRBJ1-1, with a tentative D call TRBD1 (5 bases). The length of the CDR3 is 13 residues. V lost 2 bases, J lost 10 bases, and 14 bases lay in between. The germline CDR1 and CDR2 sequences are ENHRY and SYGVKD. For the CDR3, the DNA is TGTGCCATCAGTGAGCCGCGGACACCGCGAGCTTTCTTT. It is translated as CAISEPRTPRAFF.

V gene TRBV27 combines with J gene TRBJ1-5; TRBD1 matches at 8 bases. V trimming: 2 bases; J trimming: 3 bases; junction bases outside the gene matches: 12. CDR1 is MNHEY, CDR2 SMNVEV, per germline (reference sequence). The CDR3 extends over 18 amino acids. Here the CDR3 DNA reads TGTGCCAGCAGTTTAAAACCGGAGGGGACAGGTTTCAATCAGCCCCAGCATTTT. Its translation: CASSLKPEGTGFNQPQHF.

The CDR3 nucleotides read TGTGCCAGCAGCTTAGATAACGGGGTATACTATGGCTACACCTTC. This sequence encodes CASSLDNGVYYGYTF. V usage is TRBV11-2 and J usage is TRBJ1-2, with unresolved D. The V gene lost 0 bases and the J gene lost 3 bases, with 11 bases spanning the gap. The germline CDR1 and CDR2 sequences are SGHAT and FQNNGV. This CDR3 has 15 amino acids.

CDR3 sequence: CASTARQGVRSPLHF. As DNA, the CDR3 is TGTGCCAGCACCGCCCGACAGGGGGTGAGATCACCCCTCCACTTT. This rearrangement joins TRBV2 to TRBJ1-6, with 9 nucleotides matching TRBD1. The CDR3 is 15 residues long. The germline V gene encodes CDR1 SNHLY and CDR2 FYNNEI. The V and J ends lost 7 bases and 10 bases, in that order; junction bases with no gene match: 11.

This sequence joins TRBV7-9 and TRBJ2-2, with 7 bases identical to TRBD1. V dropped 6 bases and J dropped 0; count of bases not matched to a gene: 7. This CDR3 is 16 amino acids long. The germline V gene has CDR1 SEHNR and CDR2 FQNEAQ (reference sequence). CDR3 loop: CASRPTGTANTGELFF. The CDR3, as DNA: TGTGCCAGCAGGCCGACCGGGACAGCGAACACCGGGGAGCTGTTTTTT.

This chain joins TRBV5-5 and TRBJ2-5, with D maybe TRBD2 (5 bases). Per germline, CDR1 SGHKS and CDR2 YYEKEE (reference sequence). V was shortened by 2 bases and J by 5 bases, with 10 bases between the two germline ends. This CDR3 region has 13 residues. CDR3 in amino acids: CASSFGVGETQYF. The CDR3 bases are TGTGCCAGCAGCTTCGGGGTCGGGGAGACCCAGTACTTC.

The chain carries TRBV4-1 and TRBJ1-2; D is perhaps TRBD1 (6 bases). CDR3 size: 15 residues. CDR1 MGHRA and CDR2 YSYEKL come from the germline V gene. Trimming stripped 1 base from V and 1 base from J, with 10 bases between. The CDR3 here is CASSQATGLNYGYTF. As DNA, the CDR3 is TGCGCCAGCAGCCAAGCCACAGGGCTTAACTATGGCTACACCTTC.

This clone was picked up one time. CDR3 in amino acids: CSVWGDRVGYEQYF. The CDR3 DNA reads as TGCAGCGTATGGGGAGACAGGGTAGGGTACGAGCAGTACTTC. The rearrangement uses TRBV29-1 and TRBJ2-7; TRBD1 matches at 7 bases. This CDR3 has 14 residues. CDR1 and CDR2 (germline): SQVTM, ANQGSEA. The V gene end was trimmed by 6 bases and the J gene end by 4 bases; junction bases not matched to a gene: 12.

The chain uses TRBV19 and TRBJ2-3; possibly TRBD1 for D (6 bases). Trimming removed 11 bases from V and 1 base from J, with 19 bases in between. Germline CDR1 is LNHDA and CDR2 is SQIVND (reference sequence). This CDR3 has 15 residues. CDR3 sequence (DNA): TGTGCCTCCCGTCCCGCAGGGGCGGGCACAGATACGCAGTATTTT. It encodes CASRPAGAGTDTQYF.

The chain has TRBV15 and TRBJ2-1; TRBD1 agrees at 8 bases. V gave up 2 bases and J gave up 15 bases; unmatched junction bases: 6. The CDR3 has 12 amino acids. Germline loops: CDR1 LNHNV, CDR2 YYDKDF (reference sequence). CDR3 sequence (DNA): TGTGCCACCAGCAGACTCGGACAGGGTCTGTTCTTC. Translated: CATSRLGQGLFF.

The chain carries TRBV5-1 and TRBJ2-2, with 9 bases fitting TRBD1. Germline CDR1 is SGHRS and CDR2 is YFSETQ. The CDR3 covers 16 residues. V was clipped by 4 bases and J by 4 bases; unmatched bases: 8. For the CDR3, the DNA is TGCGCCAGCAGCGTAAGAAGACAGGGGGGCACCGGGGAGCTGTTTTTT. Amino acid sequence: CASSVRRQGGTGELFF.